These T cell receptor beta chains were read from a single sample in a study of blood T cell repertoires in COVID-19. Profiled with immunoSEQ multiplex PCR; TCRdb holds only in-frame clones, not every one. Here the sample spans 250,000 to 300,000 clones, almost 90% being singletons. The sequenced material came from peripheral blood. The receptors were sampled from a woman younger than 45 with COVID-19, enrolled during active disease. Each CDR3 is given with its conserved first and last residue. D genes are given only for firm matches. The size entry is marked missing in some rows and otherwise reads once, few, many or a size class.

-,TRBV7-3,TRBJ2-1,TRBD2,TGTGCCAGCAGCTTAGGGGGACTAGCGGGCACCTTCTCCTACAATGAGCAGTTCTTC,CASSLGGLAGTFSYNEQFF
few,TRBV29-1,TRBJ2-1,-,TGCAGCGCCGGAAGGCGGGAGCAGTTCTTC,CSAGRREQFF
few,TRBV27,TRBJ2-1,TRBD2,TGTGCCAGCAGTTTATCTAGCGGGGAAAACAATGAGCAGTTCTTC,CASSLSSGENNEQFF
-,TRBV7-2,TRBJ2-3,TRBD2,TGTGCCAGCAGCCCTCTAGGGAGGGGCACAGATACGCAGTATTTT,CASSPLGRGTDTQYF
once,TRBV5-1,TRBJ2-3,-,TGCGCCAGCAGCTTGGACAGGGCCCCAGATACGCAGTATTTT,CASSLDRAPDTQYF
-,TRBV19,TRBJ2-3,-,TGTGCCAGTAGTACAACCGGGACTTCACTAGATACGCAGTATTTT,CASSTTGTSLDTQYF
-,TRBV6-5,TRBJ2-7,TRBD2,TGTGCCAGCGGGACTAACTCTTGGGAGCAGTACTTC,CASGTNSWEQYF
once,TRBV7-9,TRBJ2-7,TRBD1,TGTGCCAGCAGCACAGGGGACTCCTACGAGCAGTACTTC,CASSTGDSYEQYF
-,TRBV18,TRBJ1-2,-,TGTGCCAGCTCACCAACTCCGCTGGGCTACACCTTC,CASSPTPLGYTF
-,TRBV6-4,TRBJ2-3,TRBD2,TGTGCCAGCAGTGACTCGAGCGGGACCCGCGGGGATACGCAGTATTTT,CASSDSSGTRGDTQYF
once,TRBV21-1,TRBJ1-2,-,TGTGCCAGCAGCAAAGCCGGGGACAGGGGGTACTATGGCTACACCTTC,CASSKAGDRGYYGYTF
once,TRBV18,TRBJ1-2,-,TGTGCCAGCTCACCTGGTCTTTCAACAGACTATGGCTACACCTTC,CASSPGLSTDYGYTF
-,TRBV10-3,TRBJ2-5,TRBD1,TGTGCCACCTCCTTCCGACAGGGAGAGACCCAGTACTTC,CATSFRQGETQYF
-,TRBV7-9,TRBJ2-1,TRBD2,TGTGCCAGCAGCTTAATTGCGGGAGAGAACAATGAGCAGTTCTTC,CASSLIAGENNEQFF
-,TRBV18,TRBJ2-2,-,TGTGCCAGCTCACCACGGAAGGGAGGTATTACCGGGGAGCTGTTTTTT,CASSPRKGGITGELFF
-,TRBV6-5,TRBJ1-4,-,TGTGCCAGCTCTCTCTCGATACTTAATGAAAAACTGTTTTTT,CASSLSILNEKLFF
-,TRBV6-5,TRBJ1-1,-,TGTGCCAGCAGTTACCCGGGGAACACTGAAGCTTTCTTT,CASSYPGNTEAFF
once,TRBV16,TRBJ2-6,TRBD1,TGTGCCAGCAGCCAAACCCGAAGCGCGGACAGGTGGACTTTC,CASSQTRSADRWTF
-,TRBV28,TRBJ2-6,TRBD1,TGTGCCACCAGGGACAGCTTCTCTGGGGCCAACGTCCTGACTTTC,CATRDSFSGANVLTF
-,TRBV11-2,TRBJ2-7,TRBD1,TGTGCCAGCAGCCCTGACAGGGACTACGAGCAGTACTTC,CASSPDRDYEQYF
-,TRBV5-1,TRBJ1-2,TRBD1,TGCGCCAGCAGCGACCGACAGGGGCGCCCCTATGGCTACACCTTC,CASSDRQGRPYGYTF
-,TRBV11-2,TRBJ2-7,-,TGTGCCAGCAGCTTAGATATTTTGGTCGGTTCCTACGAGCAGTACTTC,CASSLDILVGSYEQYF
-,TRBV24-1,TRBJ2-5,TRBD1,TGTGCCACCAGTGATCCCGGACAGGGGAGCCAAGAGACCCAGTACTTC,CATSDPGQGSQETQYF
-,TRBV4-2,TRBJ2-2,-,TGTGCCAGCAGCACTCGACAGGGACTGGCGAACACCGGGGAGCTGTTTTTT,CASSTRQGLANTGELFF
-,TRBV24-1,TRBJ2-1,TRBD2,TGTGCCACCAGTGATTTTGGGATAGCGGGGCGTGTTGAGCAGTTCTTC,CATSDFGIAGRVEQFF
-,TRBV2,TRBJ1-5,TRBD1,TGTGCCAGCAACGGACAGGGAGGCAATCAGCCCCAGCATTTT,CASNGQGGNQPQHF
once,TRBV19,TRBJ2-1,TRBD2,TGTGCCAGTAGGATGACTAGCGGGGATCCCTACAATGAGCAGTTCTTC,CASRMTSGDPYNEQFF
-,TRBV30,TRBJ1-5,-,TGTGCCTGGAGTGGGCAGGGCGGGAGTCAGCCCCAGCATTTT,CAWSGQGGSQPQHF
once,TRBV5-4,TRBJ2-5,TRBD2,TGTGCCAGCAGCCTCGCTCAAGCGGGAACTGAGACCCAGTACTTC,CASSLAQAGTETQYF
-,TRBV11-2,TRBJ2-7,-,TGTGCCAGCAGCTTAGTCCCCCTCGGGGAGCAGTACTTC,CASSLVPLGEQYF
-,TRBV2,TRBJ2-3,-,TGTGCCAGCAGTGGGGGCACCTGGGGGGGCACAGATACGCAGTATTTT,CASSGGTWGGTDTQYF
-,TRBV6-6,TRBJ1-3,-,TGTGCCAGCAAGGAGGGGAGGGACACCATATATTTT,CASKEGRDTIYF
-,TRBV7-2,TRBJ2-3,TRBD2,TGTGCCAGCAGCTTCTCGGGGGGATCGGCAGATACGCAGTATTTT,CASSFSGGSADTQYF
-,TRBV3-1/TRBV3-2,TRBJ1-5,-,TGTGCCAGCAGCCAAGATCTCGTTAATCAGCCCCAGCATTTT,CASSQDLVNQPQHF
-,TRBV18,TRBJ2-7,TRBD1,TGTGCCAGCTCACCGGAACTTATCGGGACAGGGGGTAGCGAGCAGTACTTC,CASSPELIGTGGSEQYF
-,TRBV7-9,TRBJ2-1,TRBD1,TGTGCCAGCAGCTCCGAGGGGGCTTCTAATGAGCAGTTCTTC,CASSSEGASNEQFF
-,TRBV13,TRBJ2-7,-,TGTGCCAGCAGCGCGCAGGACGAGCAGTACTTC,CASSAQDEQYF
-,TRBV12-3/TRBV12-4,TRBJ1-1,-,TGTGCCAGCAGTTTTCTAAACAGTGAAGCTTTCTTT,CASSFLNSEAFF
-,TRBV9,TRBJ2-1,TRBD2,TGTGCCAGCAGCTCCTCCGGGGGGGGAACCTACAATGAGCAGTTCTTC,CASSSSGGGTYNEQFF
-,TRBV18,TRBJ1-2,TRBD1,TGTGCCAGCTCACCAAGGTCGGGACAGGACGGTTATGGCTACACCTTC,CASSPRSGQDGYGYTF
-,TRBV7-9,TRBJ2-7,-,TGTGCCAGCAGCTTAGTTCGCGGGGGCTTAACCTACGAGCAGTACTTC,CASSLVRGGLTYEQYF
few,TRBV9,TRBJ2-2,-,TGTGCCAGCAGCCCGTACACCGGGGAGCTGTTTTTT,CASSPYTGELFF
-,TRBV6-6,TRBJ1-1,TRBD1,TGTGCCAGCAGCTCACCCGGGACAGGAGTCGTCTTCTTT,CASSSPGTGVVFF
-,TRBV7-9,TRBJ2-7,TRBD1,TGTGCCAGCAGCCCAAAGTCCGGGACAGTACGTTATCAATACGAGCAGTACTTC,CASSPKSGTVRYQYEQYF
-,TRBV10-3,TRBJ2-5,TRBD2,TGTGCCATCAGTGACAGTAGCGGGAGGGTGGTGGAGACCCAGTACTTC,CAISDSSGRVVETQYF
-,TRBV4-3,TRBJ2-3,-,TGCGCCAGCAGCCCAGTAGCGGCTTCTAGCACAGATACGCAGTATTTT,CASSPVAASSTDTQYF
-,TRBV11-2,TRBJ2-3,-,TGTGCCAGCAGCTTAGAACCAGGTACGCAGTATTTT,CASSLEPGTQYF
-,TRBV19,TRBJ1-5,-,TGTGCCAGTAGTATCCATCACCCGACTACTACAAGTAGCAATCAGCCCCAGCATTTT,CASSIHHPTTTSSNQPQHF
-,TRBV5-6,TRBJ1-2,-,TGTGCCAGCAGCTTGGGGCCTAACTATGGCTACACCTTC,CASSLGPNYGYTF
-,TRBV29-1,TRBJ1-1,-,TGCAGCGTTGAAGATCGGGGGACTGAAGCTTTCTTT,CSVEDRGTEAFF
once,TRBV10-2,TRBJ2-3,TRBD1,TGCGCCAGCAGCCCGGGACAGGGCGATACGCAGTATTTT,CASSPGQGDTQYF